Below, 30 T cell receptor beta chains from the same sample are listed, as sequenced in a study of OX40 agonist ivuxolimab in advanced cancers. TCRdb's table, derived via immunoSEQ multiplex PCR, lists solely in-frame clones and lacks some. This sample carries about 14,000 clones, around 76% of them seen once, and the ten largest clones take about 41%. Sequencing was performed on CD4+ or CD8+ T cells sorted from blood, taken in a trial of the OX40 agonist ivuxolimab. These receptors were collected from an adult with an advanced solid tumor such as melanoma, head and neck, liver or kidney cancer.

The gene calls are TRBV5-1 and TRBJ2-2; 11 positions agree with TRBD1. The CDR3 contains 17 residues. In germline, CDR1 is SGHRS, CDR2 YFSETQ. V trimming: 2 bases; J trimming: 5 bases; junction bases outside the gene matches: 8. The CDR3 DNA is TGCGCCAGCAGCTTTTCCCCCGGGACAGGGGGAACCGGGGAGCTGTTTTTT. Protein sequence: CASSFSPGTGGTGELFF.

V usage is TRBV29-1 and J usage is TRBJ2-5; 16 nucleotides align to TRBD2. Germline V lookup: CDR1 SQVTM, CDR2 ANQGSEA. CDR3 length: 15 residues. V was clipped by 6 bases and J by 4 bases; unmatched bases: 5. The CDR3 spells CSVPGTSGGGETQYF. The CDR3 DNA is TGCAGCGTCCCCGGGACTAGCGGGGGGGGAGAGACCCAGTACTTC.

The chain recombines TRBV4-3 with TRBJ2-2; 7 nucleotides align to TRBD1. This CDR3 comprises 15 residues. V lost 5 bases to trimming and J lost 4 bases; unmatched junction nucleotides: 7. Germline CDR1 is LGHNA and CDR2 is YSLEER. The CDR3 DNA reads as TGCGCCAGCAGCACCCGACAGGGTGTCACCGGGGAGCTGTTTTTT. Translating it yields CASSTRQGVTGELFF.

The chain combines TRBV19 with TRBJ1-4; D is unresolved. V lost 3 bases and J lost 6, with 14 bases in between. This CDR3 has 15 residues. Germline V gene data show CDR1 as LNHDA and CDR2 as SQIVND (reference sequence). The CDR3 region has the DNA TGTGCCAGTAGTATCTCCGGGCGGGCGGATGAAAAACTGTTTTTT. Its protein product is CASSISGRADEKLFF.

The chain has TRBV19 and TRBJ2-5; TRBD1 agrees at 10 bases. The V and J ends lost 5 bases and 5 bases, in that order; junction bases with no gene match: 11. CDR3 length: 16 amino acids. Germline V gene data show CDR1 as LNHDA and CDR2 as SQIVND (reference sequence). CDR3 sequence (DNA): TGTGCCAGTAGTGAGACAGGGGGCGTCCCGGTGGAGACCCAGTACTTC. This gives the protein CASSETGGVPVETQYF.

The V and J genes are TRBV9 and TRBJ1-1, with D maybe TRBD1 (6 bases). Germline V CDR1 and CDR2: SGDLS, YYNGEE. The CDR3 is 13 amino acids. The V gene lost 1 base and the J gene lost 3 bases, with 7 bases spanning the gap. This chain's CDR3 is CASSVNRDTEAFF. CDR3 coding DNA: TGTGCCAGCAGCGTAAACAGGGACACTGAAGCTTTCTTT. The complete variable domain, with remaining parts taken from reference TRBV9 and TRBJ1-1, reads DSGVTQTPKHLITATGQRVTLRCSPRSGDLSVYWYQQSLDQGLQFLIQYYNGEERAKGNILERFSAQQFPDLHSELNLSSLELGDSALYFCASSVNRDTEAFFGQGTRLTVV.

Only one count was recorded for this clone. V gene TRBV2 combines with J gene TRBJ2-7, with D possibly matching TRBD2 (6 bases). V was trimmed by 6 bases and J by 0 bases, leaving 15 bases between them. The CDR3 contains 15 residues. Germline V gives CDR1 SNHLY, CDR2 FYNNEI. CDR3 bases: TGTGCCAGCAGCGTTAAAGGGGAGGACTCCTACGAGCAGTACTTC. Its translation is CASSVKGEDSYEQYF.

The rearrangement uses TRBV27 and TRBJ1-2; perhaps TRBD1 as D (5 bases). Germline CDR1 reads MNHEY; CDR2 reads SMNVEV (reference sequence). V lost 6 bases to trimming and J lost 3 bases, with 14 bases between them. The CDR3 loop spans 14 amino acids. As DNA, the CDR3 is TGTGCCAGCAGAGGGTCTGGGGGTTACTATGGCTACACCTTC. The encoded protein is CASRGSGGYYGYTF.

The J gene is TRBJ1-2, the V gene TRBV4-1; 9 bases map to TRBD1. Germline-derived CDR1 and CDR2 are MGHRA and YSYEKL. The CDR3 loop spans 15 amino acids. Unmatched junction bases numbered 5, after V lost 3 bases and J lost 3 bases. CDR3 nucleotides: TGCGCCAGCAGCCAGGGACAGGGTGTCGACTATGGCTACACCTTC. Its translation: CASSQGQGVDYGYTF.

In its sample, this clone was seen once. The V call is TRBV10-1, the J call TRBJ1-1; no definite D call. Looked up from germline, CDR1 is WNHNN and CDR2 is SYGVQD (reference sequence). The CDR3 totals 16 residues. V lost 8 bases and J 0 bases, leaving 19 bases between the germline ends. Here the CDR3 DNA reads TGCGCCAGCGGATCGGTACTATTCGCGCTGAACACTGAAGCTTTCTTT. Its protein is CASGSVLFALNTEAFF.

The chain recombines TRBV27 with TRBJ2-7; TRBD1 matches 8 bases. The V gene's germline CDR1 is MNHEY and CDR2 SMNVEV (reference sequence). CDR3 size: 14 residues. Trimming removed 2 bases from V and 6 bases from J; junction bases left unmatched: 6. Here the CDR3 DNA reads TGTGCCAGCAGTTTAAGCCAGGGGGCGACCGAGCAGTACTTC. Protein: CASSLSQGATEQYF.

The V and J genes are TRBV7-9 and TRBJ2-1; 8 bases map to TRBD1. This CDR3 contains 17 residues. Germline CDR1 is SEHNR and CDR2 is FQNEAQ (reference sequence). Trimming cost V 6 bases and J 3 bases; bases outside gene matches: 13. This CDR3 is CASSPPGTGDNYNEQFF. CDR3 nucleotide sequence: TGTGCCAGCAGTCCACCCGGGACAGGCGACAACTACAATGAGCAGTTCTTC.

The CDR3 DNA reads as TGCGCCAGCGGATACAGGACTTTGGACTATGGCTACACCTTC. Residues: CASGYRTLDYGYTF. The genes are TRBV4-3 and TRBJ1-2; perhaps TRBD1 as D (5 bases). The V gene lost 8 bases and the J gene lost 3 bases, with 16 bases spanning the gap. The CDR3 is 14 residues long. Germline V gene sequence: CDR1 LGHNA, CDR2 YSLEER.

The rearrangement uses TRBV5-4 and TRBJ2-7; 8 nucleotides match TRBD2. The trim removed 3 bases at V and 1 base at J, leaving 9 bases unmatched. The length of the CDR3 is 16 residues. Per the germline V gene, CDR1 is SGHNT and CDR2 is YYREEE (reference sequence). CDR3 loop: CASSSWTSPNSYEQYF. The CDR3 nucleotides are TGTGCCAGCAGCTCGTGGACTAGCCCAAATTCCTACGAGCAGTACTTC.

The chain has TRBV27 and TRBJ2-7; D uncertain. Trimming removed 3 bases from V and 3 bases from J, with 12 bases in between. The CDR3 totals 14 residues. Germline V gene lookup returns CDR1 MNHEY and CDR2 SMNVEV (reference sequence). Written as DNA, the CDR3 is TGTGCCAGCAGTTTTGGCGGATCCCGCTACGAGCAGTACTTC. This sequence encodes CASSFGGSRYEQYF.

V gene TRBV11-2 combines with J gene TRBJ2-1; D gene ambiguous. CDR1 and CDR2 from the germline V gene are SGHAT and FQNNGV. CDR3 size: 15 residues. V dropped 3 bases and J dropped 12 bases, with 21 bases sitting between them. CDR3 residues: CASSFSGRKDVGQFF. The CDR3 nucleotides are TGTGCCAGCAGCTTCTCGGGCAGGAAGGATGTCGGGCAGTTCTTC.

This clone has a single count. The chain is built from TRBV4-3 and TRBJ1-1, with 7 bases identical to TRBD1. Trimming removed 4 bases from V and 0 bases from J; junction bases left unmatched: 5. The CDR3 covers 15 residues. Germline CDR1 LGHNA, CDR2 YSLEER. The CDR3 DNA sequence: TGCGCCAGCAGCCGAGGACAGGACTTGAACACTGAAGCTTTCTTT. Protein: CASSRGQDLNTEAFF.

This clone appeared a single time. This chain connects TRBV6-1 to TRBJ1-1; D unclear. CDR1 and CDR2 from the germline V gene are MNHNS and SASEGT. The length of the CDR3 is 15 residues. V lost 3 bases, J lost 0 bases, and 11 bases lay in between. The CDR3 DNA sequence: TGTGCCAGCAGTGACGAACCGATTATGAACACTGAAGCTTTCTTT. Protein product: CASSDEPIMNTEAFF.

The chain recombines TRBV4-1 with TRBJ2-2; D is unresolved. Germline assignment: CDR1 MGHRA and CDR2 YSYEKL. Trimming removed 3 bases at V and 4 bases at J, with 6 bases between. The CDR3 is made up of 13 amino acids. CDR3 sequence: CASSHDITGELFF. The CDR3 DNA follows: TGCGCCAGCAGCCATGACATCACCGGGGAGCTGTTTTTT.

This rearrangement joins TRBV28 to TRBJ1-5, with D perhaps matching TRBD1 (6 bases). V was shortened by 6 bases and J by 0 bases, with 12 bases between the two germline ends. This CDR3 comprises 15 residues. Germline V gene data show CDR1 as MDHEN and CDR2 as SYDVKM. CDR3 region: CASSPTGNSNQPQHF. The CDR3 bases are TGTGCCAGCAGCCCGACAGGTAATAGCAATCAGCCCCAGCATTTT.

This clone showed up just a few times. V usage is TRBV6-6 and J usage is TRBJ2-7, with D unresolved. V was clipped by 9 bases and J by 3 bases, with 6 bases between them. Germline V gene data show CDR1 as MNHNY and CDR2 as SVGAGI (reference sequence). There are 10 residues in the CDR3. The CDR3 loop reads CASRIYEQYF. CDR3 bases: TGTGCCAGTCGCATCTACGAGCAGTACTTC.

J is TRBJ2-5 and V is TRBV27; D gene uncertain. V was pared by 10 bases and J by 2 bases, with 14 bases between. Germline V gives CDR1 MNHEY, CDR2 SMNVEV (reference sequence). This CDR3 region has 13 residues. The CDR3 DNA reads TGTGCCATCCTCTACATTCCTCAAGAGACCCAGTACTTC. This sequence encodes CAILYIPQETQYF.

The rearrangement uses TRBV6-5 and TRBJ1-1; D is ambiguous. Deletions cut 4 bases from V and 3 bases from J, with 12 bases between. In germline, CDR1 is MNHEY, CDR2 SVGAGI. The CDR3 runs to 14 residues. The CDR3 here is CASSLSGWHTEAFF. The CDR3, as DNA: TGTGCCAGCAGTTTGTCAGGTTGGCACACTGAAGCTTTCTTT.

The chain uses TRBV15 and TRBJ2-1; 7 bases agree with TRBD1. Germline V gene sequence: CDR1 LNHNV, CDR2 YYDKDF (reference sequence). There are 15 residues in the CDR3. The V gene end was trimmed by 3 bases and the J gene end by 3 bases; junction bases not matched to a gene: 5. The chain's CDR3 is CATSRARDSYNEQFF. CDR3 bases: TGTGCCACCAGCAGGGCCCGGGACAGCTACAATGAGCAGTTCTTC. Full variable domain (remainder filled in from reference TRBV15 and TRBJ2-1): DAMVIQNPRYQVTQFGKPVTLSCSQTLNHNVMYWYQQKSSQAPKLLFHYYDKDFNNEADTPDNFQSRRPNTSFCFLDIRSPGLGDTAMYLCATSRARDSYNEQFFGPGTRLTVL.

This rearrangement joins TRBV9 to TRBJ2-7; D may correspond to TRBD1 or TRBD2 (5 bases each). This CDR3 is 15 amino acids long. The V end was cut by 0 bases, the J end by 7 bases, with 17 bases between. Germline-derived CDR1 and CDR2 are SGDLS and YYNGEE. The CDR3 loop is CASSVDLGQGREQYF. The CDR3 region has the DNA TGTGCCAGCAGCGTAGATCTGGGGCAGGGACGGGAGCAGTACTTC.

This chain connects TRBV15 to TRBJ2-7; 7 positions match TRBD1. Germline trimming cut 5 bases from V and 3 bases from J; bases unmatched to any gene: 4. Germline V gene lookup returns CDR1 LNHNV and CDR2 YYDKDF (reference sequence). The CDR3 has 13 amino acids. As DNA, the CDR3 is TGTGCCACCAGCGACAGGGCGGACTACGAGCAGTACTTC. It is translated as CATSDRADYEQYF.

The V and J genes are TRBV13 and TRBJ2-7; 9 bases match TRBD1. The J segment lost 5 bases and the V segment lost 5 bases, leaving 4 bases of the junction unmatched. CDR1 PRHDT and CDR2 FYEKMQ come from the germline V gene (reference sequence). The CDR3 has 13 residues. DNA for the CDR3: TGTGCCAGCAGCGTCACAGGGGGCGACGAGCAGTACTTC. This encodes CASSVTGGDEQYF.

This clone was detected once. V gene TRBV19 combines with J gene TRBJ2-1, with a possible D match to TRBD2 (6 bases). With 7 bases removed from V and 0 bases from J, the gap between germline ends came to 13 bases. CDR1 and CDR2 (germline): LNHDA, SQIVND (reference sequence). The CDR3 covers 15 residues. The DNA of the CDR3 is TGTGCCAGTACCCTGGTCGGGGGCTCCTACAATGAGCAGTTCTTC. Protein product: CASTLVGGSYNEQFF.

Turning to this clone: The same CDR3 also results from other DNA sequences found in this sample. The chain is built from TRBV28 and TRBJ1-1; D unresolved. Germline loops: CDR1 MDHEN, CDR2 SYDVKM. This CDR3 is built from 11 residues. V lost 5 bases, J lost 6 bases, and 7 bases lay in between. The CDR3 coding sequence is TGTGCCAGCAGTCTATCCCCTGAAGCTTTCTTT. This sequence encodes CASSLSPEAFF.

V is TRBV9 and J is TRBJ2-3; D call uncertain. There are 13 residues in the CDR3. The V and J ends lost 0 bases and 4 bases respectively, with 6 bases between them. CDR1 and CDR2 from the germline V gene are SGDLS and YYNGEE. DNA of the CDR3: TGTGCCAGCAGCGTAGGCCAGGCAGATACGCAGTATTTT. Translating it yields CASSVGQADTQYF.